These 26 T cell receptor beta chains came from one sample sequenced in a study of T-cell memory formation after mild COVID-19. TCRdb called the 5' RACE reads again in MiXCR, with one record for every CDR3 protein. This table holds roughly 130,000 distinct CDR3 sequences, 15% to 20% found once. What was sequenced was PBMCs or a T cell subset sorted from them (not recorded which). These receptors all stem from a man younger than 35 who had mild COVID-19 (a few samples of this study predate the infection). Cell type and time point are not known.

The chain couples TRBV5-6 to TRBJ1-5; 7 bases agree with TRBD1. Trimming at V came to 4 bases and at J to 13 bases, leaving 14 bases not matched to a gene. This CDR3 is built from 14 residues. Germline V gene sequence: CDR1 SGHDT, CDR2 YYEEEE. The CDR3 here is CASSPAGTDLPQHF. Written as DNA, the CDR3 is TGTGCCAGCAGCCCTGCCGGGACAGACCTGCCGCAGCATTTT.

Many counts were recorded for this clonotype. The chain has TRBV19 and TRBJ2-5; 9 nucleotides agree with TRBD2. CDR1 is LNHDA, CDR2 SQIVND, per germline (reference sequence). V gave up 8 bases and J gave up 0 bases; unmatched junction bases: 4. The CDR3 loop spans 14 amino acids. The CDR3 DNA sequence: TGTGCCAGTGGGACTAGCTTCTACCAAGAGACCCAGTACTTC. Translation gives CASGTSFYQETQYF.

This clonotype was counted a few times. The chain recombines TRBV12-3 or TRBV12-4 with TRBJ1-5, with D maybe TRBD1 (6 bases). The CDR3 covers 14 residues. The ends were cut back, 5 bases at V and 3 bases at J, with 11 bases in the middle. The CDR3 protein is CASSRGRVNQPQHF. The CDR3 nucleotides read TGTGCCAGCAGTCGGGGGCGAGTCAATCAGCCCCAGCATTTT.

This clonotype was counted a few times. The chain is built from TRBV20-1 and TRBJ2-3; TRBD1 matches 8 bases. After removal of 6 bases from V and 7 bases from J, the junction contained 18 bases not matched to a gene. This CDR3 region has 16 residues. Per germline, CDR1 DFQATT and CDR2 SNEGSKA (reference sequence). In DNA, the CDR3 is TGCAGTGCGCCGACCATAAAGGACAGGGACTGGTATACGCAGTATTTT. Amino acid sequence: CSAPTIKDRDWYTQYF.

This clonotype turned up a few times. The chain uses TRBV27 and TRBJ2-7, with D perhaps TRBD2 (7 bases). This CDR3 is built from 16 residues. From germline, CDR1 is MNHEY and CDR2 SMNVEV (reference sequence). V was shortened by 5 bases and J by 0 bases, with 17 bases between the two germline ends. The CDR3 nucleotides are TGTGCCAGCAGTCAACCCGGGGGGCCGGGCTCCTACGAGCAGTACGTC. It encodes CASSQPGGPGSYEQYV.

This clonotype was seen a handful of times. This chain connects TRBV6-5 to TRBJ2-3; 7 bases align to TRBD2. The J segment lost 8 bases and the V segment lost 0 bases, leaving 14 bases of the junction unmatched. The CDR3 length is 17 residues. Germline V gene sequence: CDR1 MNHEY, CDR2 SVGAGI. CDR3 DNA sequence: TGTGCCAGCAGTTACTCGGGGGGGGGAGGTCGGTCGCTTACGCAGTATTTT. It is translated as CASSYSGGGGRSLTQYF.

On this clonotype itself: A much larger clone lies a single base off, so this may be a read error. The chain couples TRBV19 to TRBJ2-3; unclear D gene. The CDR3 has 13 residues. Trimming pared 2 bases from V and 4 bases from J, leaving 7 bases between. The germline gives CDR1 LNHDA, CDR2 SQIVND (reference sequence). CDR3 protein: CASSIQCADTQYF. In DNA, the CDR3 is TGTGCCAGTAGTATACAGTGCGCAGATACGCAGTATTTT.

This chain joins TRBV9 and TRBJ2-5; 7 positions match TRBD1. Germline V lookup: CDR1 SGDLS, CDR2 YYNGEE. The CDR3 consists of 15 residues. V lost 0 bases and J lost 2; bases outside the gene matches: 4. CDR3 region: CASSVAGTAQETQYF. Written as DNA, the CDR3 is TGTGCCAGCAGCGTAGCCGGGACAGCTCAAGAGACCCAGTACTTC.

The genes are TRBV4-3 and TRBJ2-3; D could derive from TRBD1 or TRBD2 (5 bases each). The germline V and J ends were trimmed by 1 base and 5 bases, with 13 bases remaining between them. This CDR3 region has 15 residues. Per germline, CDR1 LGHNA and CDR2 YSLEER. The CDR3 DNA reads TGCGCCAGCAGCCAAGCTACTACGAGGGGAGATACGCAGTATTTT. Translated: CASSQATTRGDTQYF.

DNA of the CDR3: TGTGCCAGCAGTGAGGGGAAAATGAACACCGGGGAGCTGTTTTTT. Amino acids: CASSEGKMNTGELFF. V usage is TRBV25-1 and J usage is TRBJ2-2; no clear D gene. The V end lost 3 bases, the J end lost 1 base, and 9 bases lay between the germline ends. There are 15 residues in the CDR3. The germline V gene has CDR1 MGHDK and CDR2 SYGVNS. The entire variable domain, with the rest obtained from reference TRBV25-1 and TRBJ2-2, is as follows: EADIYQTPRYLVIGTGKKITLECSQTMGHDKMYWYQQDPGMELHLIHYSYGVNSTEKGDLSSESTVSRIRTEHFPLTLESARPSHTSQYLCASSEGKMNTGELFFGEGSRLTVL.

This clonotype was counted a few times. This chain connects TRBV4-2 to TRBJ2-5; 9 bases map to TRBD2. Germline V gene lookup returns CDR1 LGHNA and CDR2 YNFKEQ. There are 16 residues in the CDR3. V lost 1 base and J lost 1; bases outside the gene matches: 4. CDR3 amino acids: CASSQGDSGGQETQYF. The CDR3 DNA follows: TGTGCCAGCAGCCAAGGGGATAGCGGGGGCCAAGAGACCCAGTACTTC.

The V gene is TRBV4-3, the J gene TRBJ2-2; 7 bases agree with TRBD2. The germline CDR1 and CDR2 sequences are LGHNA and YSLEER. V dropped 4 bases and J dropped 8; count of bases not matched to a gene: 13. The CDR3 has 16 amino acids. The CDR3 sequence is CASSLRRLAGEGELFF. In DNA, the CDR3 is TGCGCCAGCAGCCTGAGACGACTAGCTGGGGAGGGGGAGCTGTTTTTT.

The gene calls are TRBV7-9 and TRBJ1-6, with TRBD1 matching 7 bases. Germline V gene data show CDR1 as SEHNR and CDR2 as FQNEAQ (reference sequence). The CDR3 is 15 residues long. V shed 2 bases, J shed 8 bases, and the junction held 6 bases outside the gene matches. The CDR3 sequence is CASSLPGQTDSPLHF. CDR3 DNA: TGTGCCAGCAGCTTACCGGGACAGACAGATTCACCCCTCCACTTT.

As regards this clonotype: The junction departs from the called germline gene at one end, perhaps through a read error. This sequence joins TRBV5-6 and TRBJ2-7; perhaps D is TRBD1 or TRBD2 (5 bases each). CDR1 and CDR2 from the germline V gene are SGHDT and YYEEEE. This CDR3 has 12 residues. CDR3 protein: CASSLAEGRRTF. The CDR3 DNA reads as TGTGCCAGCAGCTTGGCGGAAGGTCGGAGGACATTC.

This clonotype was detected only a few times. V gene TRBV7-7 combines with J gene TRBJ2-2, with D hard to call. Germline V gene data show CDR1 as SSHAT and CDR2 as FNYEAQ (reference sequence). V was trimmed by 5 bases and J by 4 bases, leaving 11 bases between them. The CDR3 is 14 residues long. This CDR3 is CASSPTRPTGELFF. The CDR3 bases are TGTGCCAGCAGCCCTACTCGCCCCACCGGGGAGCTGTTTTTT.

The chain is built from TRBV27 and TRBJ2-7; 11 bases line up with TRBD1. This CDR3 has 14 residues. The junction had 4 bases not matched to a gene; V was cut back by 3 bases and J by 6 bases. The germline V gene encodes CDR1 MNHEY and CDR2 SMNVEV (reference sequence). The CDR3, as DNA: TGTGCCAGCAGTTTGGGACAGGGGGGGGCCGAGCAGTACTTC. Its translation is CASSLGQGGAEQYF.

This clonotype has a handful of counts. The rearrangement joins TRBV20-1 to TRBJ1-3; D remains unclear. Germline CDR1 is DFQATT and CDR2 is SNEGSKA (reference sequence). Trimming left V 2 bases short and J 1 base short, with 12 bases between. CDR3 length equals 15 residues. The CDR3 loop reads CSARPDGPSGNTIYF. CDR3 DNA: TGCAGTGCTAGACCTGACGGACCTTCTGGAAACACCATATATTTT.

The rearrangement links TRBV12-3 or TRBV12-4 to TRBJ1-2; tentatively, D is TRBD1 (5 bases). Between the trimmed V and J ends, which lost 3 bases and 4 bases, there was a span of 12 bases. This CDR3 is built from 14 residues. The CDR3 region is CASSFDQGPYGYTF. Here the CDR3 DNA reads TGTGCCAGCAGTTTTGACCAGGGACCCTATGGCTACACCTTC.

This chain joins TRBV4-2 and TRBJ1-5, with D perhaps matching TRBD1 (5 bases). The CDR3 extends over 15 amino acids. CDR1 LGHNA and CDR2 YNFKEQ come from the germline V gene. Trimming left V 0 bases short and J 5 bases short, with 11 bases between. The chain's CDR3 is CASSQDPTGDQPQHF. The CDR3 DNA is TGTGCCAGCAGCCAAGATCCAACAGGTGATCAGCCCCAGCATTTT.

The chain employs TRBV12-3 or TRBV12-4 and TRBJ1-1, with a weak D call TRBD1 (5 bases). CDR3 length: 13 residues. V was shortened by 3 bases and J by 1 base, with 6 bases between the two germline ends. CDR3: CASSFGANTEAFF. The CDR3 bases are TGTGCCAGCAGTTTTGGGGCGAACACTGAAGCTTTCTTT.

This clonotype was picked up one time. This sequence joins TRBV4-1 and TRBJ1-6, with 7 bases lining up with TRBD1. The CDR3 is made up of 15 amino acids. Germline assignment: CDR1 MGHRA and CDR2 YSYEKL. V gave up 4 bases and J gave up 8 bases; unmatched junction bases: 8. CDR3 sequence: CASSLDRVLDSPLHF. DNA of the CDR3: TGCGCCAGCAGCCTAGACAGGGTGTTGGATTCACCCCTCCACTTT.

V and J are TRBV3-1 and TRBJ2-3; D is ambiguous. Trimming removed 1 base at V and 1 base at J, with 0 bases between. This CDR3 comprises 12 residues. Germline V gene sequence: CDR1 LGHDT, CDR2 YNNKEL (reference sequence). This chain's CDR3 is CASSQGTDTQYF. CDR3 sequence (DNA): TGTGCCAGCAGCCAAGGCACAGATACGCAGTATTTT.

This clonotype came up many times. The genes are TRBV30 and TRBJ2-5, with D tentatively TRBD2 (7 bases). V gave up 0 bases and J gave up 4 bases, with 9 bases separating them. Germline CDR1 GTSNPN, CDR2 SVGIG (reference sequence). This CDR3 has 13 amino acids. CDR3 sequence: CAWSVGGGETQYF. Written as DNA, the CDR3 is TGTGCCTGGAGTGTAGGGGGGGGAGAGACCCAGTACTTC. Drawing the rest from reference TRBV30 and TRBJ2-5, the complete variable domain is SQTIHQWPATLVQPVGSPLSLECTVEGTSNPNLYWYRQAAGRGLQLLFYSVGIGQISSEVPQNLSASRPQDRQFILSSKKLLLSDSGFYLCAWSVGGGETQYFGPGTRLLVL.

This clonotype was recorded a few times. The chain has TRBV7-2 and TRBJ1-4; maybe TRBD1 (5 bases). V lost 3 bases and J lost 8, with 13 bases in between. Looked up from germline, CDR1 is SGHTA and CDR2 is FQGNSA. The CDR3 extends over 14 amino acids. This CDR3 is CASSLGTVEEKLFF. The CDR3 DNA is TGTGCCAGCAGCTTGGGGACGGTGGAAGAAAAACTGTTTTTT.

V and J are TRBV29-1 and TRBJ1-1, with 8 bases lining up with TRBD1. CDR3 length equals 13 residues. Germline values: CDR1 SQVTM, CDR2 ANQGSEA. With V trimmed by 5 bases and J by 1 base, 3 bases remained unmatched. Here the CDR3 reads CSVKQGGNTEAFF. CDR3 bases: TGCAGCGTTAAACAGGGGGGGAACACTGAAGCTTTCTTT.

There are a few counts of this clonotype. This rearrangement joins TRBV11-2 to TRBJ1-1; D ambiguous. V was cut by 6 bases and J by 0 bases, with 8 bases left in between. This CDR3 is built from 13 residues. Germline lookup yields CDR1 SGHAT and CDR2 FQNNGV. The CDR3 region has the DNA TGTGCCAGCAGATATAGCATGAACACTGAAGCTTTCTTT. Translation: CASRYSMNTEAFF.